These 30 T cell receptor beta chains were sequenced from one sample in a study of blood T cells in healthy people across ages. Sample-barcoded 5' priming and a J-beta primer mix drove a second PCR of roughly 6 to 12 cycles. In TCRdb, the 5' RACE reads were re-called with MiXCR into one record per CDR3 protein. Here the sample spans about 690,000 distinct CDR3 sequences, around 43% being singletons. Sequencing was performed on blood. The receptors were sampled from a man at least 80 years old in good health.

This clonotype was seen only a few times. The V gene is TRBV7-3, the J gene TRBJ2-3; 7 bases line up with TRBD2. After removal of 5 bases from V and 2 bases from J, the junction contained 4 bases not matched to a gene. CDR3 length equals 14 residues. Germline loops: CDR1 SGHTA, CDR2 FQGTGA. CDR3 amino acids: CASSTRGDTDTQYF. The CDR3, as DNA: TGTGCCAGCAGCACCCGGGGGGACACAGATACGCAGTATTTT.

This clonotype was counted only a few times. The chain uses TRBV6-4 and TRBJ2-2; D gene unclear. This CDR3 has 14 amino acids. Per the germline V gene, CDR1 is MRHNA and CDR2 is SNTAGT. Trimming took off 5 bases at V and 1 base at J, with 8 bases between the two ends. The CDR3 here is CASSQAVNTGELFF. For the CDR3, the DNA is TGTGCCAGCAGTCAGGCCGTGAACACCGGGGAGCTGTTTTTT.

The chain employs TRBV11-2 and TRBJ2-5, with 14 bases identical to TRBD2. The J segment lost 11 bases and the V segment lost 4 bases, leaving 9 bases of the junction unmatched. Germline assignment: CDR1 SGHAT and CDR2 FQNNGV. This CDR3 contains 15 residues. The CDR3 DNA follows: TGTGCCAGCAGCTCGGGACTAGCGGGAGAAGATGAGCAGTACTTC. Amino acids: CASSSGLAGEDEQYF.

This clonotype was seen a handful of times. V usage is TRBV9 and J usage is TRBJ2-2, with D uncertain. Germline loops: CDR1 SGDLS, CDR2 YYNGEE. Between the trimmed V and J ends, which lost 0 bases and 4 bases, there was a span of 4 bases. The CDR3 length is 13 residues. CDR3 nucleotides: TGTGCCAGCAGCGTAGGGGTCACCGGGGAGCTGTTTTTT. Protein product: CASSVGVTGELFF.

This clonotype was found once. The missing conserved phenylalanine or tryptophan at the end of this CDR3 makes a read error likely. The J gene is TRBJ2-1, the V gene TRBV20-1, with 8 bases fitting TRBD2. Germline trimming cut 6 bases from V and 4 bases from J; bases unmatched to any gene: 11. Germline CDR1 and CDR2: DFQATT and SNEGSKA (reference sequence). This CDR3 spans 15 amino acids. The CDR3 loop is CSAGKPGLGYNEQFL. As DNA, the CDR3 is TGCAGTGCGGGAAAACCGGGACTAGGGTACAATGAGCAGTTCTTA.

This clonotype was detected only a few times. The chain has TRBV4-3 and TRBJ2-1, with 7 nucleotides matching TRBD1. The germline V gene has CDR1 LGHNA and CDR2 YSLEER. J lost 0 bases, V lost 0 bases, and 8 bases had no gene match. The CDR3 is 18 amino acids. The CDR3 protein is CASSQDPGTAGSYNEQFF. The CDR3 DNA reads as TGCGCCAGCAGCCAAGATCCCGGGACAGCCGGCTCCTACAATGAGCAGTTCTTC.

The table lists this clonotype with many counts. A read error may account for a junction end that differs from germline. This chain links TRBV5-1 with TRBJ2-5, with D perhaps matching TRBD2 (5 bases). Germline CDR1 reads SGHRS; CDR2 reads YFSETQ. The CDR3 spans 12 residues. DNA of the CDR3: TGTGCCAGCAGCTTAGCGCGGGAGACCCAGTACTTC. Amino acid sequence: CASSLARETQYF.

This clonotype came up many times. The genes are TRBV6-1 and TRBJ2-7; TRBD2 agrees at 12 bases. The CDR3 extends over 14 amino acids. With V trimmed by 5 bases and J by 3 bases, 2 bases remained unmatched. Germline V lookup: CDR1 MNHNS, CDR2 SASEGT. As DNA, the CDR3 is TGTGCCAGCAGTCGACTAGCGGGGGTCTACGAGCAGTACTTC. It codes for CASSRLAGVYEQYF.

Comments on this clonotype: A much larger clone is a single base away; this may be a read error. The chain employs TRBV4-2 and TRBJ2-2, with a tentative D call TRBD1 (5 bases). This CDR3 comprises 14 residues. In germline, CDR1 is LGHNA, CDR2 YNFKEQ. The CDR3 sequence is CASSQTAPTRELFF. The CDR3 nucleotides are TGTGCCAGCAGCCAGACAGCCCCCACCAGGGAGCTGTTTTTT.

The chain couples TRBV4-3 to TRBJ2-1, with 9 positions matching TRBD2. In germline, CDR1 is LGHNA, CDR2 YSLEER. The CDR3 length is 16 residues. J was trimmed by 9 bases and V by 0 bases; bases with no gene match: 9. CDR3 loop: CASSQDLGLAGVEQFF. The DNA for the CDR3 is TGCGCCAGCAGCCAAGATTTGGGATTAGCGGGAGTTGAGCAGTTCTTC.

The chain is built from TRBV7-3 and TRBJ2-7, with 8 bases fitting TRBD1. Germline V gene data show CDR1 as SGHTA and CDR2 as FQGTGA. Germline trimming cut 5 bases from V and 1 base from J; bases unmatched to any gene: 4. The CDR3 totals 14 residues. This CDR3 is CASSLDRESYEQYF. Written as DNA, the CDR3 is TGTGCCAGCAGCCTGGACAGGGAATCCTACGAGCAGTACTTC.

A few counts support this clonotype. The rearrangement joins TRBV20-1 to TRBJ1-2; possible D gene TRBD1, 5 bases. There are 13 residues in the CDR3. Trimming left V 4 bases short and J 4 bases short, with 13 bases between. In germline, CDR1 is DFQATT, CDR2 SNEGSKA (reference sequence). The CDR3 protein is CSAIRDEGYGYTF. The CDR3 region has the DNA TGCAGTGCTATAAGGGACGAGGGCTATGGCTACACCTTC.

The chain has TRBV12-3 or TRBV12-4 and TRBJ1-4; 7 bases line up with TRBD1. J lost 8 bases, V lost 5 bases, and 8 bases had no gene match. The CDR3 is 14 residues long. CDR3 in DNA: TGTGCCAGCAGTCAAGGGGGCGCCGGGGAAAAACTGTTTTTT. Protein product: CASSQGGAGEKLFF.

In this sample, this clonotype turned up a few times. J is TRBJ1-4 and V is TRBV5-1, with 7 bases lining up with TRBD1. Losses at the gene ends were 0 bases for V and 5 bases for J; bases not matched to a gene: 7. The germline gives CDR1 SGHRS, CDR2 YFSETQ. The CDR3 loop spans 16 amino acids. The CDR3 region is CASSLGSTGTNEKLFF. In DNA form, the CDR3 reads TGCGCCAGCAGCTTGGGCTCGACAGGGACAAATGAAAAACTGTTTTTT.

Note on this clonotype: One junction end does not reproduce the germline sequence, and a read error may be involved. The chain is built from TRBV5-1 and TRBJ1-2, with D unclear. Germline loops: CDR1 SGHRS, CDR2 YFSETQ. The CDR3 extends over 16 amino acids. The CDR3 sequence is CASNLVRDVANYGYTF. Here the CDR3 DNA reads TGCGCCAGCAACTTGGTAAGGGATGTAGCTAACTATGGCTACACCTTC.

The CDR3 region is CSASWAQDNSPLHF. The DNA of the CDR3 is TGCAGTGCTAGTTGGGCTCAGGATAATTCACCCCTCCACTTT. The chain couples TRBV20-1 to TRBJ1-6; D ambiguous. Looked up from germline, CDR1 is DFQATT and CDR2 is SNEGSKA (reference sequence). The CDR3 is 14 residues long. The germline V and J ends were trimmed by 3 bases and 5 bases, with 11 bases remaining between them.

The rearrangement joins TRBV20-1 to TRBJ2-3; possibly TRBD2 for D (5 bases). This CDR3 has 13 residues. Germline lookup yields CDR1 DFQATT and CDR2 SNEGSKA (reference sequence). CDR3 nucleotide sequence: TGCAGGGGGATCGGACTTGTAACAGATACGCAGTATTTT. Protein sequence: CRGIGLVTDTQYF.

Here the CDR3 reads CASSFSENIQYF. DNA of the CDR3: TGTGCCAGCAGTTTTAGTGAAAACATTCAGTACTTC. The V and J genes are TRBV12-3 or TRBV12-4 and TRBJ2-4; D unresolved. Deletions cut 3 bases from V and 5 bases from J, with 5 bases between. The CDR3 is 12 residues long.

In this sample, this clonotype turned up a few times. The V gene is TRBV6-2 or TRBV6-3, the J gene TRBJ1-1; the D gene is possibly TRBD1 (6 bases). This CDR3 comprises 14 residues. The V gene's germline CDR1 is MNHEY and CDR2 SVGEGT. The germline V and J ends were trimmed by 7 bases and 3 bases, with 15 bases remaining between them. CDR3 region: CASNSQGHDTEAFF. The CDR3 coding sequence is TGTGCCAGCAACTCACAGGGTCATGACACTGAAGCTTTCTTT.

As to this clonotype: This may come from a read error, since a much larger clone is one base off. V is TRBV29-1 and J is TRBJ2-7; 10 bases align to TRBD2. This CDR3 region has 14 residues. V dropped 8 bases and J dropped 7; count of bases not matched to a gene: 14. The germline gives CDR1 SQVTM, CDR2 ANQGSEA. CDR3 residues: CSSGTSETYNEQYF. The CDR3 DNA reads as TGCAGCAGTGGGACTAGCGAAACCTACAATGAGCAGTACTTC.

A note on this clonotype: A much more abundant neighbour one base away suggests this may be a read error. CDR3 loop: CASGLGNPGANYGYTF. In DNA, the CDR3 is TGTGCCAGCGGTTTAGGAAACCCAGGAGCTAACTATGGCTACACCTTC. V and J are TRBV28 and TRBJ1-2; no reliable D call. Germline CDR1 MDHEN, CDR2 SYDVKM. This CDR3 spans 16 amino acids.

This clonotype was observed a few times. The chain recombines TRBV20-1 with TRBJ2-1, with 8 bases aligning to TRBD2. Near its end, the DNA agrees better with TRBJ2-7, so the J call may be wrong. The CDR3 is 16 amino acids. Germline lookup yields CDR1 DFQATT and CDR2 SNEGSKA (reference sequence). The CDR3 protein is CSANPPSGGSYNEQYF. DNA for the CDR3: TGCAGTGCTAACCCTCCGAGCGGGGGCTCCTACAATGAGCAGTACTTC.

The chain combines TRBV28 with TRBJ1-2, with 8 positions matching TRBD1. V dropped 6 bases and J dropped 7; count of bases not matched to a gene: 4. Germline V CDR1 and CDR2: MDHEN, SYDVKM. The CDR3 sequence is 12 residues long. The CDR3 sequence: CASRQGALGYTF. The CDR3 DNA follows: TGTGCCAGCAGGCAGGGGGCGCTTGGCTACACCTTC.

This clonotype was counted between two and nine times. This chain uses TRBV4-3 with TRBJ2-5, with 7 nucleotides matching TRBD1. Germline values: CDR1 LGHNA, CDR2 YSLEER. The CDR3 loop spans 15 amino acids. Germline trimming cut 3 bases from V and 4 bases from J; bases unmatched to any gene: 8. Here the CDR3 DNA reads TGCGCCAGCAGCCAGACAGGGTACGCTCGAGAGACCCAGTACTTC. Translation gives CASSQTGYARETQYF.

The chain has TRBV20-1 and TRBJ2-1, with 14 bases lining up with TRBD2. The V and J ends lost 3 bases and 6 bases, in that order; junction bases with no gene match: 10. Germline V gene lookup returns CDR1 DFQATT and CDR2 SNEGSKA (reference sequence). The CDR3 covers 17 residues. The CDR3 nucleotides read TGCAGTGCTAGGCCCCTGACTAGCGGGAGGGCCCTCAATGAGCAGTTCTTC. Its protein product is CSARPLTSGRALNEQFF.

The chain employs TRBV6-2 or TRBV6-3 and TRBJ1-3, with TRBD1 matching 8 bases. Germline CDR1 reads MNHEY; CDR2 reads SVGEGT. The CDR3 consists of 14 residues. With V trimmed by 6 bases and J by 5 bases, 6 bases remained unmatched. CDR3 residues: CASSPGQGRNTIYF. Here the CDR3 DNA reads TGTGCCAGCAGCCCCGGACAGGGACGAAACACCATATATTTT.

This clonotype was seen only a few times. J is TRBJ1-1 and V is TRBV11-1, with D uncertain. The germline V gene has CDR1 SGHAT and CDR2 FQDESV (reference sequence). Trimming pared 0 bases from V and 6 bases from J, leaving 11 bases between. The CDR3 totals 14 residues. For the CDR3, the DNA is TGTGCCAGCAGCTTAGCCTCCCCCGTAGCTGAAGCTTTCTTT. It translates to CASSLASPVAEAFF.

The V call is TRBV27, the J call TRBJ2-7, with 7 bases aligning to TRBD1. Germline CDR1 is MNHEY and CDR2 is SMNVEV (reference sequence). The J segment lost 0 bases and the V segment lost 5 bases, leaving 7 bases of the junction unmatched. The length of the CDR3 is 15 residues. CDR3 in amino acids: CASSLNRGPSYEQYF. CDR3 coding DNA: TGTGCCAGCAGTCTCAACAGGGGCCCCTCCTACGAGCAGTACTTC.

The rearrangement joins TRBV6-1 to TRBJ2-3; D is possibly TRBD1 or TRBD2 (5 bases each). Germline CDR1 reads MNHNS; CDR2 reads SASEGT. V lost 4 bases to trimming and J lost 0 bases, with 14 bases between them. The CDR3 totals 16 residues. This chain's CDR3 is CASSGLTQGSTDTQYF. The DNA for the CDR3 is TGTGCCAGCAGTGGACTAACCCAGGGTAGCACAGATACGCAGTATTTT.

V and J are TRBV27 and TRBJ1-1; D is undetermined. This CDR3 has 13 residues. Trimming shortened V by 5 bases and J by 6 bases, and 13 bases separated the two germline ends. Germline V gives CDR1 MNHEY, CDR2 SMNVEV (reference sequence). The CDR3 DNA is TGTGCCAGCAGTCCCCTGGGCAGGCCTGAAGCTTTCTTT. Amino acid sequence: CASSPLGRPEAFF.